This TCR beta chain originates from a study of blood T cell repertoires in COVID-19. As for the study in general: The samples span acute and convalescent COVID-19 from the United States, Italy and Spain. The cDNA or gDNA used as material had been derived from T cells, B-cell-depleted T cells, or PBMCs.

This CDR3 region has 16 residues. Germline V lookup: CDR1 LGHNA, CDR2 YNFKEQ. The V and J ends lost 4 bases and 8 bases, in that order; junction bases with no gene match: 16. Original data processing: Counts of nucleated cells, estimated from reference gene primer amplification, were obtained. Libraries were prepared by immunoSEQ multiplex PCR; TCRdb keeps only in-frame clonotypes and omits some of them. V, J and clone size are taken as reported in that table, and D and trimming were inferred from the DNA itself. The sample comprises 70,000 to 75,000 clones, 80% to 90% of which are singletons, and roughly 5% rests with the top ten.

The sample comprised peripheral blood. This receptor was obtained from a human donor in a cohort sampled during active COVID-19. The V and J genes are TRBV4-2 and TRBJ1-2; 7 bases line up with TRBD1. The CDR3 loop is CASSPGGPGGTQGYTF. CDR3 nucleotide sequence: TGTGCCAGCAGCCCAGGGGGTCCAGGGGGAACTCAGGGCTACACCTTC.